These 20 T cell receptor beta chains were sequenced from one sample in a study of OX40 agonist ivuxolimab in advanced cancers. Some clones are missing from TCRdb's copy, which holds only in-frame ones; the method was immunoSEQ multiplex PCR. The sample holds around 68,000 clones, roughly nine tenths seen once. Specimen: CD4+ or CD8+ T cells sorted from blood, collected in a trial of the OX40 agonist ivuxolimab. Receptor source: an adult with an advanced solid tumor such as melanoma, head and neck, liver or kidney cancer.

V and J are TRBV30 and TRBJ2-7; TRBD2 agrees at 7 bases. Germline loops: CDR1 GTSNPN, CDR2 SVGIG (reference sequence). This CDR3 has 15 amino acids. The V segment lost 2 bases and the J segment 0 bases; nucleotides outside the gene matches: 7. Written as DNA, the CDR3 is TGTGCCTGGAGTCCTCCGGGAGGTCCCTCCTACGAGCAGTACTTC. Amino acids: CAWSPPGGPSYEQYF.

This clone was recorded once. The J gene is TRBJ2-1, the V gene TRBV5-1; 7 nucleotides match TRBD2. The CDR3 extends over 15 amino acids. The V segment lost 3 bases and the J segment 4 bases; nucleotides outside the gene matches: 7. CDR1 and CDR2 from the germline V gene are SGHRS and YFSETQ. The CDR3 region is CASSSHRREYNEQFF. The CDR3 nucleotides read TGCGCCAGCAGCTCCCACAGGCGGGAGTACAATGAGCAGTTCTTC.

As regards this clone: Within the sample, other DNA sequences also encode this same CDR3. This chain connects TRBV19 to TRBJ1-5; D gene uncertain. Germline lookup yields CDR1 LNHDA and CDR2 SQIVND (reference sequence). V lost 2 bases, J lost 2 bases, and 4 bases lay in between. CDR3 length: 13 residues. CDR3 sequence (DNA): TGTGCCAGTAGTATATTGGGCAATCAGCCCCAGCATTTT. It is translated as CASSILGNQPQHF.

This rearrangement joins TRBV5-6 to TRBJ1-1; no clear D. V lost 0 bases and J lost 7, with 13 bases in between. The germline V gene encodes CDR1 SGHDT and CDR2 YYEEEE. The length of the CDR3 is 14 residues. CDR3 residues: CASSLEAWRGEAFF. CDR3 DNA: TGTGCCAGCAGCTTGGAGGCGTGGCGGGGTGAAGCTTTCTTT.

The rearrangement links TRBV7-9 to TRBJ2-1; either TRBD1 or TRBD2 may supply D (5 bases each). The CDR3 contains 11 residues. The V gene's germline CDR1 is SEHNR and CDR2 FQNEAQ (reference sequence). V lost 2 bases to trimming and J lost 13 bases, with 9 bases between them. CDR3 sequence: CASSLLRGQFF. CDR3 in DNA: TGTGCCAGCAGCTTATTGAGGGGACAGTTCTTC.

The chain recombines TRBV9 with TRBJ2-7, with TRBD1 matching over 10 bases. Germline V lookup: CDR1 SGDLS, CDR2 YYNGEE. This CDR3 is 14 amino acids long. V lost 4 bases to trimming and J lost 7 bases; unmatched junction nucleotides: 8. In nucleotides, the CDR3 is TGTGCCAGCAGCACCCGACAGGGGGCACGGGAGCAGTACTTC. Translating it yields CASSTRQGAREQYF.

The J gene is TRBJ1-1, the V gene TRBV5-1; no definite D call. Trimming removed 1 base from V and 0 bases from J, with 13 bases in between. Germline CDR1 is SGHRS and CDR2 is YFSETQ. The CDR3 is 16 residues long. The CDR3: CASSLINTAMNTEAFF. CDR3 DNA sequence: TGCGCCAGCAGCTTGATAAATACAGCGATGAACACTGAAGCTTTCTTT.

The rearrangement uses TRBV11-2 and TRBJ2-1, with TRBD2 matching over 12 bases. CDR1 and CDR2 from the germline V gene are SGHAT and FQNNGV. CDR3 length: 15 residues. V shed 4 bases and J 4 bases; nucleotides not matched to a gene: 2. As DNA, the CDR3 is TGTGCCAGCAGCTCAGGACTAGCGGGATACAATGAGCAGTTCTTC. Translating gives CASSSGLAGYNEQFF.

The chain has TRBV11-3 and TRBJ2-5; D is undetermined. The CDR3 consists of 14 residues. Germline CDR1 is SGHNT and CDR2 is YENEEA. The V and J ends lost 5 bases and 4 bases respectively, with 14 bases between them. The CDR3 coding sequence is TGTGCCAGCAGCCTAGGCCCCAACAGAGAGACCCAGTACTTC. Protein sequence: CASSLGPNRETQYF. Drawing the rest from reference TRBV11-3 and TRBJ2-5, the complete variable domain is EAGVVQSPRYKIIEKKQPVAFWCNPISGHNTLYWYLQNLGQGPELLIRYENEEAVDDSQLPKDRFSAERLKGVDSTLKIQPAELGDSAVYLCASSLGPNRETQYFGPGTRLLVL.

CDR3 loop: CASSQLFGRESYEQYF. In nucleotides, the CDR3 is TGTGCCAGCAGCCAATTGTTTGGGCGTGAAAGCTACGAGCAGTACTTC. The V gene is TRBV14, the J gene TRBJ2-7; D gene uncertain. CDR3 length: 16 amino acids. Germline lookup yields CDR1 SGHDN and CDR2 FVKESK. V dropped 2 bases and J dropped 3 bases, with 17 bases sitting between them. The full variable domain, in which reference TRBV14 and TRBJ2-7 provide the parts outside the CDR3, is EAGVTQFPSHSVIEKGQTVTLRCDPISGHDNLYWYRRVMGKEIKFLLHFVKESKQDESGMPNNRFLAERTGGTYSTLKVQPAELEDSGVYFCASSQLFGRESYEQYFGPGTRLTVT.

V gene TRBV6-1 combines with J gene TRBJ1-2; 7 bases map to TRBD1. This CDR3 spans 14 amino acids. J lost 5 bases, V lost 6 bases, and 9 bases had no gene match. Germline V CDR1 and CDR2: MNHNS, SASEGT. CDR3 protein: CASRPTGTVYGYTF. Here the CDR3 DNA reads TGTGCCAGCAGACCCACGGGGACAGTTTATGGCTACACCTTC.

CDR3 DNA sequence: TGTGCCAGCTCCCTTGCAGGCTACAACACAGATACGCAGTATTTT. This sequence encodes CASSLAGYNTDTQYF. The rearrangement uses TRBV18 and TRBJ2-3; D not certain. This CDR3 is 15 amino acids long. V was shortened by 6 bases and J by 2 bases, with 15 bases between the two germline ends. The germline CDR1 and CDR2 sequences are KGHSH and LQKENI.

The V call is TRBV6-6, the J call TRBJ2-5; unclear D gene. Trimming took 0 bases from V and 4 from J, leaving 15 bases between them. The CDR3 extends over 16 amino acids. Germline assignment: CDR1 MNHNY and CDR2 SVGAGI (reference sequence). CDR3 sequence reads: CASSYSEAITGETQYF. In DNA, the CDR3 is TGTGCCAGCAGTTACTCTGAGGCAATAACCGGAGAGACCCAGTACTTC.

This clone occurred a few times. V is TRBV7-8 and J is TRBJ2-1, with 7 positions matching TRBD1. Per germline, CDR1 SGHVS and CDR2 FQNEAQ. The CDR3 is 15 residues long. V dropped 5 bases and J dropped 3; count of bases not matched to a gene: 7. CDR3 residues: CASSVTGAYYNEQFF. The CDR3 nucleotides read TGTGCCAGCAGCGTAACAGGGGCATACTACAATGAGCAGTTCTTC.

The chain links TRBV10-3 to TRBJ2-5, with D hard to call. V was pared by 6 bases and J by 9 bases, with 11 bases between. The CDR3 contains 11 residues. Germline values: CDR1 ENHRY, CDR2 SYGVKD. CDR3 DNA sequence: TGTGCCATCAGCGAGGACCAGGCCCAGTACTTC. Residues: CAISEDQAQYF.

This chain links TRBV9 with TRBJ2-7; TRBD1 matches 7 bases. Trimming cost V 4 bases and J 3 bases; bases outside gene matches: 7. The CDR3 spans 14 residues. Germline V gene sequence: CDR1 SGDLS, CDR2 YYNGEE. Here the CDR3 reads CASSPPTGNYEQYF. The CDR3 region has the DNA TGTGCCAGCAGCCCGCCGACAGGGAACTACGAGCAGTACTTC.

This chain links TRBV28 with TRBJ1-5; D possibly corresponds to TRBD1 (6 bases). Germline V gene sequence: CDR1 MDHEN, CDR2 SYDVKM. The V end lost 6 bases, the J end lost 4 bases, and 13 bases lay between the germline ends. This CDR3 is 14 amino acids long. The CDR3: CASSPGDRNQPQHF. DNA for the CDR3: TGTGCCAGCAGCCCTGGAGACAGGAATCAGCCCCAGCATTTT.

The chain combines TRBV15 with TRBJ1-1, with no clear D. The germline gives CDR1 LNHNV, CDR2 YYDKDF (reference sequence). This CDR3 is built from 15 residues. Trimming left V 0 bases short and J 2 bases short, with 10 bases between. As DNA, the CDR3 is TGTGCCACCAGCAGAGACAGGTCGAGAAACACTGAAGCTTTCTTT. This sequence encodes CATSRDRSRNTEAFF.

The chain employs TRBV6-5 and TRBJ1-1, with 7 bases fitting TRBD1. With 6 bases clipped from V and 2 bases from J, the junction kept 6 bases outside the gene matches. This CDR3 spans 14 amino acids. Germline values: CDR1 MNHEY, CDR2 SVGAGI. As DNA, the CDR3 is TGTGCCAGCAGGGCAGGGGACAGAAACACTGAAGCTTTCTTT. Protein product: CASRAGDRNTEAFF.

CDR3 sequence reads: CASSFFPSQGTQYF. In DNA form, the CDR3 reads TGCGCCAGCAGCTTTTTCCCTTCCCAGGGGACCCAGTACTTC. The chain joins TRBV5-1 to TRBJ2-5; tentative D call: TRBD1 (5 bases). Germline loops: CDR1 SGHRS, CDR2 YFSETQ. The germline V and J ends were trimmed by 2 bases and 7 bases, with 15 bases remaining between them. The length of the CDR3 is 14 residues.